The rows below give T cell receptor beta chains drawn from one sample of a study of human T cells and chemical hapten exposure. Each CDR3 protein is one row after TCRdb ran MiXCR on the RACE reads. The sample has fewer than 200,000 distinct CDR3 sequences; around 30% are singletons. Source: whole blood, taken in connection with sensitization to the hapten diphenylcyclopropenone (DPC). These receptors originate from a woman under 40 with alopecia areata. Some clones in this sample may be carry-over from other donors' samples. The CDR3 runs from the conserved cysteine through the conserved F or W. The D gene is left open where the match is weak. Only some rows state a clone size, as once, few, many or a class for expanded clones.

J gene: TRBJ2-5
D gene: TRBD2
V gene: TRBV7-2
clone size: NA
CDR3 protein: CASSLLASGGQETQYF
CDR3 DNA: TGTGCCAGCAGCTTACTCGCTAGCGGGGGACAAGAGACCCAGTACTTC

J gene: TRBJ2-3
D gene: NA
V gene: TRBV2
clone size: NA
CDR3 protein: CASSGVTDTQYF
CDR3 DNA: TGTGCCAGCAGTGGGGTCACAGATACGCAGTATTTT

J gene: TRBJ1-4
D gene: NA
V gene: TRBV6-6
clone size: NA
CDR3 protein: CASSYSGQVNEKLFF
CDR3 DNA: TGTGCCAGCAGTTACTCCGGACAAGTAAATGAAAAACTGTTTTTT

J gene: TRBJ2-7
D gene: NA
V gene: TRBV10-3
clone size: few
CDR3 protein: CAISDLSQGSSYEQYF
CDR3 DNA: TGTGCCATCAGTGATTTGAGCCAGGGTAGCTCCTACGAGCAGTACTTC

J gene: TRBJ2-1
D gene: TRBD1
V gene: TRBV28
clone size: few
CDR3 protein: CASRTSGTGGNEQFF
CDR3 DNA: TGTGCCAGCAGAACCTCCGGGACAGGGGGAAATGAGCAGTTCTTC

J gene: TRBJ2-1
D gene: NA
V gene: TRBV11-3
clone size: NA
CDR3 protein: CASSRQGLRDEQFF
CDR3 DNA: TGTGCCAGCAGCCGTCAGGGGTTGCGGGATGAGCAGTTCTTC

J gene: TRBJ2-3
D gene: NA
V gene: TRBV10-3
clone size: NA
CDR3 protein: CAIKGSEDTQYF
CDR3 DNA: TGTGCCATCAAGGGGTCAGAAGATACGCAGTATTTT

J gene: TRBJ1-2
D gene: TRBD1
V gene: TRBV9
clone size: NA
CDR3 protein: CASSVGTGVNYGYTF
CDR3 DNA: TGTGCCAGCAGCGTAGGGACAGGGGTTAACTATGGCTACACCTTC

J gene: TRBJ1-6
D gene: NA
V gene: TRBV7-8
clone size: NA
CDR3 protein: CASSPRGHYNSPLHF
CDR3 DNA: TGTGCCAGCAGCCCGAGGGGACATTATAATTCACCCCTCCACTTT

J gene: TRBJ2-7
D gene: NA
V gene: TRBV7-2
clone size: NA
CDR3 protein: CASSDGPVGWYEQYF
CDR3 DNA: TGTGCCAGCAGCGACGGACCCGTCGGGTGGTACGAGCAGTACTTC

J gene: TRBJ1-5
D gene: NA
V gene: TRBV15
clone size: few
CDR3 protein: CATSSFPGQGGQPQHF
CDR3 DNA: TGTGCCACCAGCAGCTTTCCAGGGCAGGGTGGACAGCCCCAGCATTTT

J gene: TRBJ1-1
D gene: NA
V gene: TRBV29-1
clone size: NA
CDR3 protein: CSVERGPKTAFF
CDR3 DNA: TGCAGCGTTGAGCGAGGCCCTAAGACGGCTTTCTTT